These 30 T cell receptor beta chains were sequenced from one sample in a study of molecular identifiers for immune sequencing clone quantification. TCRdb passed the PCR reads through MiXCR, listing each CDR3 protein once. The sample carries around 65,000 distinct CDR3 sequences, around 17% recorded once. The sample consisted of naive CD8+ T cells from blood, with Jurkat cell RNA spiked in. The subset here: FACS-sorted CD8+CD4-CCR7+CD45RA+ naive T cells. The receptors originated from a human donor in good health. Some libraries in this study had Jurkat cell RNA spiked in.

At least ten counts were recorded for this clonotype. The V call is TRBV11-2, the J call TRBJ2-3, with TRBD2 matching 16 bases. The CDR3 totals 19 residues. The V segment lost 1 base and the J segment 6 bases; nucleotides outside the gene matches: 10. Germline CDR1 and CDR2: SGHAT and FQNNGV. The CDR3 region has the DNA TGTGCCAGCAGCTTAGGCCCGCCGGGACTAGCGGGAGGGCTGGATACGCAGTATTTT. Translation gives CASSLGPPGLAGGLDTQYF.

In the case of this clonotype: One junction end does not reproduce the germline sequence, and a read error may be involved. The chain recombines TRBV19 with TRBJ2-1; D possibly corresponds to TRBD1 (5 bases). The CDR3 has 15 amino acids. CDR1 is LNHDA, CDR2 SQIVND, per germline (reference sequence). The CDR3, as DNA: TGTGCCAGTAGTATCGGGTTAGGACACTACAATGAGCTGTTCTTC. This gives the protein CASSIGLGHYNELFF.

The sample holds many counts of this clonotype. This rearrangement joins TRBV30 to TRBJ1-1; no definite D call. Germline V CDR1 and CDR2: GTSNPN, SVGIG (reference sequence). Trimming shortened V by 0 bases and J by 1 base, and 6 bases separated the two germline ends. The CDR3 sequence is 13 residues long. CDR3 DNA sequence: TGTGCCTGGAGTGTAGACAAGAACACTGAAGCTTTCTTT. This encodes CAWSVDKNTEAFF.

This clonotype was recorded at least ten times. The chain couples TRBV20-1 to TRBJ2-7, with 14 bases lining up with TRBD2. Germline V gives CDR1 DFQATT, CDR2 SNEGSKA (reference sequence). This CDR3 is built from 14 residues. V shed 5 bases and J 2 bases; nucleotides not matched to a gene: 2. The CDR3 region is CSAGLAGGPYEQYF. The CDR3 DNA is TGCAGTGCTGGACTAGCGGGAGGCCCCTACGAGCAGTACTTC.

At least ten counts were recorded for this clonotype. The chain has TRBV3-1 and TRBJ2-7; D not certain. The V end was cut by 4 bases, the J end by 2 bases, with 6 bases between. CDR1 and CDR2 from the germline V gene are LGHDT and YNNKEL (reference sequence). The CDR3 covers 12 residues. As DNA, the CDR3 is TGTGCCAGCAGCCCGAATACCTACGAGCAGTACTTC. Translating gives CASSPNTYEQYF.

This clonotype was observed at least ten times. In DNA, the CDR3 is TGTGCCAGCAGCTCGGACAGGGAAACTCTCACAGATACGCAGTATTTT. It is translated as CASSSDRETLTDTQYF. The chain combines TRBV7-6 with TRBJ2-3; 8 bases align to TRBD1. The CDR3 runs to 16 residues. Trimming took 4 bases from V and 2 from J; bases not matched to a gene: 8. The germline V gene has CDR1 SGHVS and CDR2 FNYEAQ.

On this clonotype itself: A much larger clone differs by one base, so this may be a read error. The chain carries TRBV7-8 and TRBJ2-5; the match to TRBD2 covers 13 bases. From germline, CDR1 is SGHVS and CDR2 FQNEAQ. The CDR3 has 18 residues. Here the CDR3 reads CASGLPGLAGVVLETQYF. The CDR3, as DNA: TGTGCCAGCGGCTTACCCGGACTAGCGGGAGTCGTTTTAGAGACCCAGTACTTC.

This clonotype was counted a few times. This sequence joins TRBV20-1 and TRBJ2-7, with 7 bases that match TRBD2. The CDR3 length is 15 residues. V gave up 1 base and J gave up 4 bases; unmatched junction bases: 10. CDR1 and CDR2 from the germline V gene are DFQATT and SNEGSKA (reference sequence). This chain's CDR3 is CSARGGEGPWYEQYF. The CDR3 DNA is TGCAGTGCTAGAGGCGGGGAGGGGCCCTGGTACGAGCAGTACTTC.

There are many counts of this clonotype. The V gene is TRBV30, the J gene TRBJ2-2, with D unclear. The CDR3 has 13 residues. Germline assignment: CDR1 GTSNPN and CDR2 SVGIG (reference sequence). V was clipped by 2 bases and J by 0 bases, with 4 bases between them. The CDR3 loop is CAWSITNTGELFF. For the CDR3, the DNA is TGTGCCTGGAGTATCACGAACACCGGGGAGCTGTTTTTT.

This clonotype occurred many times. This sequence joins TRBV12-3 or TRBV12-4 and TRBJ1-5; D not certain. The CDR3 has 14 residues. V lost 6 bases and J lost 4, with 13 bases in between. DNA for the CDR3: TGTGCCAGCAGGGAAGGAGCAGCTAATCAGCCCCAGCATTTT. Residues: CASREGAANQPQHF.

This clonotype was seen ten or more times. The chain links TRBV29-1 to TRBJ2-5; 7 bases line up with TRBD1. Looked up from germline, CDR1 is SQVTM and CDR2 is ANQGSEA. V trimming: 4 bases; J trimming: 1 base; junction bases outside the gene matches: 9. The CDR3 sequence is 15 residues long. The CDR3 DNA is TGCAGCGTTGGAAACAGGGGCTTGCCCCAAGAGACCCAGTACTTC. Protein: CSVGNRGLPQETQYF.

The chain recombines TRBV15 with TRBJ2-1, with D uncertain. The CDR3 loop spans 14 amino acids. From germline, CDR1 is LNHNV and CDR2 YYDKDF (reference sequence). Trimming took 0 bases from V and 5 from J, leaving 8 bases between them. The CDR3 reads CATSRDLLNNEQFF. The CDR3 region has the DNA TGTGCCACCAGCAGAGATCTACTAAACAATGAGCAGTTCTTC.

Ten or more counts support this clonotype. This chain connects TRBV30 to TRBJ2-2; D assignment may be TRBD1 or TRBD2 (5 bases each). Germline lookup yields CDR1 GTSNPN and CDR2 SVGIG (reference sequence). V gave up 2 bases and J gave up 1 base, with 11 bases separating them. The CDR3 runs 15 residues. As DNA, the CDR3 is TGTGCCTGGAGTTCCGGGACGTTGAACACCGGGGAGCTGTTTTTT. Its protein is CAWSSGTLNTGELFF.

To note about this clonotype: This may come from a read error, since a much larger clone is one base off. This sequence joins TRBV28 and TRBJ1-6; the match to TRBD1 covers 7 bases. CDR1 and CDR2 from the germline V gene are MDHEN and SYDVKM. CDR3 size: 14 residues. The CDR3 sequence: CASSFQGGNSLLHF. In DNA, the CDR3 is TGTGCCAGCAGTTTTCAGGGGGGGAATTCACTCCTCCACTTT.

Turning to this clonotype: Since no conserved phenylalanine or tryptophan closes the CDR3, a read error is the likely cause. V usage is TRBV18 and J usage is TRBJ1-3; the D gene is possibly TRBD1 (5 bases). Deletions cut 4 bases from V and 4 bases from J, with 17 bases between. There are 16 residues in the CDR3. In germline, CDR1 is KGHSH, CDR2 LQKENI. CDR3 residues: CASSRPGTITGNTIYL. In nucleotides, the CDR3 is TGTGCCAGCTCACGCCCGGGGACCATAACGGGAAACACCATATATCTT.

Concerning this clonotype itself: This may stem from a read error, because a much larger clone lies one nucleotide away. The chain uses TRBV5-3 and TRBJ1-1; D perhaps matches TRBD1 (5 bases). TRBV5-3 is reported as an ORF; its role is uncertain. CDR3 length equals 14 residues. The CDR3 DNA follows: TGTGCCAGCAGCTTTTTTAGAGCGGACATTGAAGCTTTCTTT. This sequence encodes CASSFFRADIEAFF.

This clonotype was counted many times. The chain uses TRBV14 and TRBJ2-1; the D is unclear. Trimming took off 0 bases at V and 7 bases at J, with 10 bases between the two ends. The CDR3 has 14 amino acids. The germline CDR1 and CDR2 sequences are SGHDN and FVKESK. CDR3 in DNA: TGTGCCAGCAGCCAAGATATTACCCCTAATGAGCAGTTCTTC. Translation: CASSQDITPNEQFF.

Ten or more counts support this clonotype. CDR3 nucleotide sequence: TGCGCCAGCAGCTCGGACAGAGTAAATGAAAAACTGTTTTTT. Translation gives CASSSDRVNEKLFF. The rearrangement uses TRBV5-1 and TRBJ1-4; possibly TRBD1 for D (6 bases). Germline CDR1 reads SGHRS; CDR2 reads YFSETQ. Trimming stripped 3 bases from V and 5 bases from J, with 11 bases between. The CDR3 runs 14 residues.

This clonotype was counted many times. The chain joins TRBV20-1 to TRBJ2-1; 14 nucleotides line up with TRBD2. Germline V gene data show CDR1 as DFQATT and CDR2 as SNEGSKA (reference sequence). This CDR3 is built from 15 residues. The CDR3 nucleotides are TGCAGCGGAAGCACCGGGACTAGCGGGAGTAATGAGCAGTTCTTC. Its translation is CSGSTGTSGSNEQFF.

This clonotype was picked up many times. This chain connects TRBV5-1 to TRBJ2-3; 10 bases align to TRBD2. J lost 4 bases, V lost 4 bases, and 6 bases had no gene match. The CDR3 consists of 15 residues. The germline gives CDR1 SGHRS, CDR2 YFSETQ. The CDR3 reads CASSPTSGAPDTQYF. As DNA, the CDR3 is TGCGCCAGCAGCCCCACTAGCGGGGCCCCAGATACGCAGTATTTT.

This clonotype was picked up many times. The rearrangement joins TRBV15 to TRBJ1-3; D possibly corresponds to TRBD1 (5 bases). This CDR3 is built from 18 residues. V was shortened by 4 bases and J by 0 bases, with 19 bases between the two germline ends. The germline V gene encodes CDR1 LNHNV and CDR2 YYDKDF (reference sequence). The CDR3 region has the DNA TGTGCCACCAGCACCGAACCGATTGGGGCCGGCTCTGGAAACACCATATATTTT. This codes for CATSTEPIGAGSGNTIYF.

This clonotype occurred many times. The rearrangement links TRBV20-1 to TRBJ2-1; 7 bases agree with TRBD2. In germline, CDR1 is DFQATT, CDR2 SNEGSKA (reference sequence). With V trimmed by 6 bases and J by 0 bases, 5 bases remained unmatched. This CDR3 is 14 amino acids long. In DNA, the CDR3 is TGCAGTGCGCGCCTAGCGGACTCCTACAATGAGCAGTTCTTC. Translation gives CSARLADSYNEQFF.

For this clonotype: This may come from a read error, since a much larger clone is one base off. This chain connects TRBV5-3 to TRBJ2-2; D ambiguous. TRBV5-3 is marked as an open reading frame, function uncertain. The V end lost 8 bases, the J end lost 3 bases, and 14 bases lay between the germline ends. This CDR3 is built from 14 residues. This CDR3 reads CASGLDLYTGELFF. The CDR3 DNA follows: TGTGCCAGCGGCTTGGACCTTTACACCGGGGAGCTGTTTTTT.

This clonotype was found many times. The chain couples TRBV5-4 to TRBJ2-3; 8 bases line up with TRBD1. The germline CDR1 and CDR2 sequences are SGHNT and YYREEE (reference sequence). The trim removed 5 bases at V and 7 bases at J, leaving 12 bases unmatched. This CDR3 is built from 15 residues. CDR3 amino acids: CASRKDRVGLNTQYF. CDR3 DNA sequence: TGTGCCAGCAGAAAGGACAGGGTCGGGTTGAATACGCAGTATTTT. The full variable domain, completed using reference TRBV5-4 and TRBJ2-3, is ETGVTQSPTHLIKTRGQQVTLRCSSQSGHNTVSWYQQALGQGPQFIFQYYREEENGRGNFPPRFSGLQFPNYSSELNVNALELDDSALYLCASRKDRVGLNTQYFGPGTRLTVL.

This clonotype was seen ten or more times. CDR3 sequence reads: CASSLGLAGREQYF. As DNA, the CDR3 is TGTGCCAGCAGTTTAGGTCTAGCGGGACGCGAGCAGTACTTC. The rearrangement uses TRBV28 and TRBJ2-7; 9 nucleotides match TRBD2. The V gene end was trimmed by 2 bases and the J gene end by 6 bases; junction bases not matched to a gene: 5. The CDR3 loop spans 14 amino acids. CDR1 is MDHEN, CDR2 SYDVKM, per germline.

This clonotype came up many times. The chain employs TRBV28 and TRBJ2-6, with TRBD1 matching 8 bases. Germline V gene lookup returns CDR1 MDHEN and CDR2 SYDVKM. The CDR3 consists of 17 residues. Losses at the gene ends were 7 bases for V and 0 bases for J; bases not matched to a gene: 8. The CDR3 nucleotides are TGTGCCAGCAAGACGACAGGGGCTAACTCTGGGGCCAACGTCCTGACTTTC. Its protein is CASKTTGANSGANVLTF.

Ten or more counts support this clonotype. The chain links TRBV19 to TRBJ2-2, with 7 nucleotides matching TRBD1. Germline V CDR1 and CDR2: LNHDA, SQIVND (reference sequence). Losses at the gene ends were 4 bases for V and 5 bases for J; bases not matched to a gene: 7. The CDR3 runs 15 residues. CDR3: CASSTGTVTTGELFF. In DNA, the CDR3 is TGTGCCAGTAGTACCGGGACAGTTACGACCGGGGAGCTGTTTTTT.

With regard to this clonotype: At one end, the junction sequence differs from germline, possibly due to a read error. J is TRBJ2-5 and V is TRBV27; D perhaps matches TRBD2 (5 bases). The CDR3 runs to 14 residues. The germline CDR1 and CDR2 sequences are MNHEY and SMNVEV (reference sequence). The CDR3 loop is CASSSHRDQGTQYF. The DNA for the CDR3 is TGTGCCAGCAGTTCTCACCGGGATCAAGGGACCCAGTACTTC.

This clonotype came up many times. V gene TRBV6-6 combines with J gene TRBJ2-1; D ambiguous. In germline, CDR1 is MNHNY, CDR2 SVGAGI (reference sequence). The CDR3 contains 14 residues. Trimming took 4 bases from V and 6 from J, leaving 13 bases between them. DNA of the CDR3: TGTGCCAGCAGTTTATTTCCTGGTAGCAATGAGCAGTTCTTC. Translating it yields CASSLFPGSNEQFF.

This clonotype was seen many times. This sequence joins TRBV25-1 and TRBJ2-7, with 9 bases fitting TRBD2. CDR1 is MGHDK, CDR2 SYGVNS, per germline. Unmatched junction bases numbered 9, after V lost 0 bases and J lost 3 bases. The CDR3 is made up of 17 amino acids. CDR3 nucleotides: TGTGCCAGCAGTGAATATCTTAGCGGGACTAGCCACTACGAGCAGTACTTC. This encodes CASSEYLSGTSHYEQYF.